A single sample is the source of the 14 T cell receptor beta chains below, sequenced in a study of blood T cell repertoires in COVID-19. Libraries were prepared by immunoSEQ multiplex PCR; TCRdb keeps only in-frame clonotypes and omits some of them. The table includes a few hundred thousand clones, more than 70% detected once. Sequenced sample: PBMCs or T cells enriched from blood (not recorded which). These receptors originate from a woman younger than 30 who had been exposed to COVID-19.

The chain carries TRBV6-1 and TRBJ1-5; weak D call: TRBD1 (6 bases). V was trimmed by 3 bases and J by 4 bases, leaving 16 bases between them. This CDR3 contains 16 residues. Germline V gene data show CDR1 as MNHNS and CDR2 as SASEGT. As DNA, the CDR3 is TGTGCCAGCAGTGAGGGCAGGGGTCGCCAAAATCAGCCCCAGCATTTT. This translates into CASSEGRGRQNQPQHF.

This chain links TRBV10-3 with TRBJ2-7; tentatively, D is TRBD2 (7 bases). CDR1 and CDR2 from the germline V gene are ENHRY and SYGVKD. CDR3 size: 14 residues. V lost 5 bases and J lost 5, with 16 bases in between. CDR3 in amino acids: CAISNTGRGDEQYF. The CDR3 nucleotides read TGTGCCATCAGTAATACAGGGAGGGGGGACGAGCAGTACTTC.

The CDR3 loop is CASSSTSPPFKNIQYF. CDR3 in DNA: TGTGCCAGTAGTTCTACTAGCCCCCCCTTCAAAAACATTCAGTACTTC. The J gene is TRBJ2-4, the V gene TRBV19; D possibly corresponds to TRBD2 (6 bases). V dropped 5 bases and J dropped 3 bases, with 17 bases sitting between them. This CDR3 region has 16 residues. CDR1 and CDR2 from the germline V gene are LNHDA and SQIVND (reference sequence).

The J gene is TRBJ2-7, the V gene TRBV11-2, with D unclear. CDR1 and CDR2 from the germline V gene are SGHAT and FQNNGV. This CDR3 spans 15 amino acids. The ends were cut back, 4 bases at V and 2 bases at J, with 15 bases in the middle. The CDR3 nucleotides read TGTGCCAGCAGCTCGAGAATTTCGGTGGCCTACGAGCAGTACTTC. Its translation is CASSSRISVAYEQYF.

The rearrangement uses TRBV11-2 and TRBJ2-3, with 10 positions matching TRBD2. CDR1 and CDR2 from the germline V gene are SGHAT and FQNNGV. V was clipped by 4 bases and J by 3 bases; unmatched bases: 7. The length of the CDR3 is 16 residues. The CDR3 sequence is CASSSRTSGATDTQYF. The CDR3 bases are TGTGCCAGCAGCTCAAGGACTAGCGGAGCGACAGATACGCAGTATTTT.

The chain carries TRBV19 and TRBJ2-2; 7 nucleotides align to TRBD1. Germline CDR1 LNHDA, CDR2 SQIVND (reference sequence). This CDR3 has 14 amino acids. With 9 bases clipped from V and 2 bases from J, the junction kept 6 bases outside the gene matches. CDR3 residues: CASDRDTNTGELFF. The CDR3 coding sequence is TGTGCCAGCGACAGGGATACTAACACCGGGGAGCTGTTTTTT.

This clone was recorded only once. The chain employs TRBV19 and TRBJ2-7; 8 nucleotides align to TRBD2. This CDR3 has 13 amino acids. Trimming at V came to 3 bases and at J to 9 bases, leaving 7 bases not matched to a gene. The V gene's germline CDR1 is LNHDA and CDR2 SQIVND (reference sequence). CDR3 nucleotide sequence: TGTGCCAGTAGTATTGGCCGGGAGGGTCTGCAGTACTTC. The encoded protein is CASSIGREGLQYF.

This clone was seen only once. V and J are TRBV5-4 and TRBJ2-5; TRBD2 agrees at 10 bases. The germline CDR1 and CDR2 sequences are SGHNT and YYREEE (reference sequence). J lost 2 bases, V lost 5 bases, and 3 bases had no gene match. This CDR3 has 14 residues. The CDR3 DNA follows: TGTGCCAGCAGGAGGACTAGCGGTCAAGAGACCCAGTACTTC. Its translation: CASRRTSGQETQYF.

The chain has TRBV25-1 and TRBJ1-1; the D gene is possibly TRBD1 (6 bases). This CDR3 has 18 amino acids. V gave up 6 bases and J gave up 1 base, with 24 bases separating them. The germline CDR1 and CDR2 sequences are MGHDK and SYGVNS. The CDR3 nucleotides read TGTGCCAGCAGCCACGCCTTGGGTTTTGGGGGCGCGAACACTGAAGCTTTCTTT. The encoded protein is CASSHALGFGGANTEAFF.

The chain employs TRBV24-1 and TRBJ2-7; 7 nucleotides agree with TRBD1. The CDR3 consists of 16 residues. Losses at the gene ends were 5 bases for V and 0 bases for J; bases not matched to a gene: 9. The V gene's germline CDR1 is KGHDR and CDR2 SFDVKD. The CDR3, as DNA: TGTGCCACCAGTGGCTCGACCCGGGACAGCTCCTACGAGCAGTACTTC. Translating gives CATSGSTRDSSYEQYF.

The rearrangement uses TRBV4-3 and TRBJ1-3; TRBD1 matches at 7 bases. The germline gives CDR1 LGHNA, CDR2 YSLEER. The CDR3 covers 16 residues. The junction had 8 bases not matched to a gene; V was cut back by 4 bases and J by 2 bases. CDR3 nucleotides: TGCGCCAGCAGCCCCGGGACAGCGGTAACTGGAAACACCATATATTTT. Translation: CASSPGTAVTGNTIYF.

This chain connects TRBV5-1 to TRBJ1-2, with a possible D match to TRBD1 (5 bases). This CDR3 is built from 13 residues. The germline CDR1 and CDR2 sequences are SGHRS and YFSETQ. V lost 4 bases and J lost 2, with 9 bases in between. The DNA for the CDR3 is TGCGCCAGCAGCCGGGGGTCAAACTATGGCTACACCTTC. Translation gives CASSRGSNYGYTF.

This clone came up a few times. The chain's CDR3 is CASSQSDPLAGGSTDTQYF. CDR3 sequence (DNA): TGCGCCAGCAGCCAATCTGACCCGCTAGCGGGGGGGAGCACAGATACGCAGTATTTT. V and J are TRBV4-1 and TRBJ2-3, with TRBD2 matching 12 bases. In germline, CDR1 is MGHRA, CDR2 YSYEKL. The V and J ends lost 2 bases and 0 bases, in that order; junction bases with no gene match: 9. The CDR3 contains 19 residues.

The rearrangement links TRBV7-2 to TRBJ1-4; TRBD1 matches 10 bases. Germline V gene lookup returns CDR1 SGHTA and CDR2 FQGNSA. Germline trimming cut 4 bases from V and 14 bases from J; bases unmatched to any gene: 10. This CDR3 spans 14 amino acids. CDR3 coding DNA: TGTGCCAGCAGCTCTCGACAGGGGGCGGTGAGTCTGTTTTTT. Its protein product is CASSSRQGAVSLFF.